Reported below is one T cell receptor (beta chain). A single record per CDR3 protein comes from TCRdb applying MiXCR to the 5' RACE reads. The sample has 340,000 or so distinct CDR3 sequences; over 10% are singletons. This record comes from a study of T-cell memory formation after mild COVID-19. Deletions cut 2 bases from V and 4 bases from J, with 8 bases between. This CDR3 has 13 residues. Sequences were obtained from PBMCs or a T cell subset sorted from them (not recorded which). The chain employs TRBV12-3 or TRBV12-4 and TRBJ2-5; tentative D call: TRBD2 (5 bases). The sequence came from a man aged 18 to 29 who had mild COVID-19 (a few samples of this study predate the infection). Cell type and time point are not known. The CDR3 sequence is CASSLLAGETQYF. CDR3 DNA sequence: TGTGCCAGCAGTTTACTAGCTGGAGAGACCCAGTACTTC.